Listed below are T cell receptor beta chains from one sample, sequenced in a study of fetal regulatory T cell absence and autoimmunity. Profiling relied on immunoSEQ multiplex PCR, and the TCRdb table lists in-frame clones only, not all of them. Here the sample spans around 100,000 clones, roughly 78% being singletons. Sequenced material: pancreas tissue. The receptor set was obtained from a male donor with IPEX syndrome. CDR3s include the opening cysteine and the closing phenylalanine or tryptophan. D genes are given only for firm matches. Clone size is stated in some rows and not others, as once, few, many or a class when expanded.

v_gene: TRBV5-1; j_gene: TRBJ1-1; abundance: once; d_gene: TRBD1; CDR3nt: TGCGCCAGCAGCTGGGACAGTAATGAATCTACTGAAGCTTTCTTT; CDR3aa: CASSWDSNESTEAFF
v_gene: TRBV6-1; j_gene: TRBJ1-1; abundance: .; d_gene: TRBD1; CDR3nt: TGTGCCAGCATCCCGACAGGGATGAACACTGAAGCTTTCTTT; CDR3aa: CASIPTGMNTEAFF
v_gene: TRBV30; j_gene: TRBJ2-7; abundance: .; d_gene: .; CDR3nt: TGTGCCTGGAGTTTTATGCTGGGTGACGAGCAGTACTTC; CDR3aa: CAWSFMLGDEQYF
v_gene: TRBV5-4; j_gene: TRBJ2-1; abundance: .; d_gene: .; CDR3nt: TGTGCCAGCAGCCTGGACAGTCTGGGGGAGCAGTTCTTC; CDR3aa: CASSLDSLGEQFF
v_gene: TRBV5-6; j_gene: TRBJ1-1; abundance: few; d_gene: .; CDR3nt: TGTGCCAGCAGCTTGGAGGGGCAGTTCGCCTCCACTGAAGCTTTCTTT; CDR3aa: CASSLEGQFASTEAFF
v_gene: TRBV10-3; j_gene: TRBJ2-3; abundance: many; d_gene: .; CDR3nt: TGTGCCATCAAGCGTCCTAGCACAGATACGCAGTATTTT; CDR3aa: CAIKRPSTDTQYF
v_gene: TRBV4-3; j_gene: TRBJ2-7; abundance: .; d_gene: .; CDR3nt: TGCGCCAGCAGCCAAGTCGTCGGGTACTCCTACGAGCAGTACTTC; CDR3aa: CASSQVVGYSYEQYF
v_gene: TRBV9; j_gene: TRBJ2-2; abundance: .; d_gene: .; CDR3nt: TGTGCCAGCAGCCCTTCGAACACCGGGGAGCTGTTTTTT; CDR3aa: CASSPSNTGELFF
v_gene: TRBV5-1; j_gene: TRBJ2-7; abundance: .; d_gene: TRBD2; CDR3nt: TGCGCCAGCAGCTTAAAAGCGGGACGCTCCTACGAGCAGTACTTC; CDR3aa: CASSLKAGRSYEQYF
v_gene: TRBV27; j_gene: TRBJ1-1; abundance: .; d_gene: .; CDR3nt: TGTGCCAGCAGTCTCGGACAGAACACTGAAGCTTTCTTT; CDR3aa: CASSLGQNTEAFF
v_gene: TRBV27; j_gene: TRBJ2-7; abundance: .; d_gene: TRBD1; CDR3nt: TGTGCCAGCAGTCCCGACAGGGGGCTGAACGAGCAGTACTTC; CDR3aa: CASSPDRGLNEQYF
v_gene: TRBV19; j_gene: TRBJ2-7; abundance: many; d_gene: .; CDR3nt: TGTGCCAGTAGTATCTCAGTGGGTGTCGAGCAGTACTTC; CDR3aa: CASSISVGVEQYF
v_gene: TRBV19; j_gene: TRBJ1-5; abundance: .; d_gene: .; CDR3nt: TGTGCCAGTAGTATCCGGGGCGGGGCGGTCAATCAGCCCCAGCATTTT; CDR3aa: CASSIRGGAVNQPQHF
v_gene: TRBV15; j_gene: TRBJ2-2; abundance: few; d_gene: .; CDR3nt: TGTGCCACCAGCAGAGGTTGGGGCGCGAACACCGGGGAGCTGTTTTTT; CDR3aa: CATSRGWGANTGELFF
v_gene: TRBV30; j_gene: TRBJ2-7; abundance: few; d_gene: .; CDR3nt: TGTGCCTGGAGTGCCATAGCGGTTCAGGACGAGCAGTACTTC; CDR3aa: CAWSAIAVQDEQYF
v_gene: TRBV2; j_gene: TRBJ2-7; abundance: .; d_gene: .; CDR3nt: TGTGCCAGCAGTGAAGCGGTGGCTGCGGAGCAGTACTTC; CDR3aa: CASSEAVAAEQYF
v_gene: TRBV13; j_gene: TRBJ2-5; abundance: .; d_gene: TRBD2; CDR3nt: TGTGCCAGCAGCTTAGGACTAGCGGGAGAGACCCAGTACTTC; CDR3aa: CASSLGLAGETQYF
v_gene: TRBV15; j_gene: TRBJ2-7; abundance: once; d_gene: .; CDR3nt: TGTGCCACCAGCAGAGGTGCAGGGAGAGCCTACGAGCAGTACTTC; CDR3aa: CATSRGAGRAYEQYF
v_gene: TRBV12-5; j_gene: TRBJ2-6; abundance: once; d_gene: .; CDR3nt: TGTGCTAGTGGTTTGGTAATTGAAGGGGACGGGGCCAACGTCCTGACTTTC; CDR3aa: CASGLVIEGDGANVLTF
v_gene: TRBV30; j_gene: TRBJ1-6; abundance: few; d_gene: TRBD1; CDR3nt: TGTGCCTGGAGTCAAGACAGGGCGACTAATTCACCCCTCCACTTT; CDR3aa: CAWSQDRATNSPLHF
v_gene: TRBV27; j_gene: TRBJ2-3; abundance: .; d_gene: TRBD2; CDR3nt: TGTGCCAGCAGTTCTGGACTAGCGGGGTCCACAGATACGCAGTATTTT; CDR3aa: CASSSGLAGSTDTQYF
v_gene: TRBV6-5; j_gene: TRBJ1-4; abundance: .; d_gene: TRBD1; CDR3nt: TGTGCCAGCAGTTATCTTTTTGGGACAGGGCGTGAAAAACTGTTTTTT; CDR3aa: CASSYLFGTGREKLFF
v_gene: TRBV29-1; j_gene: TRBJ1-2; abundance: .; d_gene: .; CDR3nt: TGCAGCGTCGAGGGGGGCTCTAACTATGGCTACACCTTC; CDR3aa: CSVEGGSNYGYTF